What follows are 16 T cell receptor beta chains derived from one specimen sequenced in a study of T cell responses to AZD1222 COVID-19 vaccine. TCRdb's copy holds only in-frame clones and misses some; the assay was immunoSEQ multiplex PCR. The data hold about 130,000 clones, with roughly 88% observed a single time. The sequencing used peripheral blood, collected 28 days after the second AZD1222 dose. These receptor sequences come from an adult who received the AZD1222 COVID-19 vaccine.

V and J are TRBV6-5 and TRBJ1-2; D unclear. V was pared by 5 bases and J by 4 bases, with 17 bases between. Germline V gives CDR1 MNHEY, CDR2 SVGAGI. The CDR3 totals 15 residues. The DNA of the CDR3 is TGTGCCAGCAGTCGGAGGGCAGACCTTTTCTATGGCTACACCTTC. The encoded protein is CASSRRADLFYGYTF.

The DNA for the CDR3 is TGTGCCAGCAGCCGGAAGACAGGGATGCAGGGTGATACGCAGTATTTT. Its protein is CASSRKTGMQGDTQYF. The rearrangement uses TRBV7-8 and TRBJ2-3; the match to TRBD1 covers 7 bases. This CDR3 spans 16 amino acids. From germline, CDR1 is SGHVS and CDR2 FQNEAQ. Trimming took 5 bases from V and 6 from J; bases not matched to a gene: 14. Combining the CDR3 with reference TRBV7-8 and TRBJ2-3 gives the whole variable domain GAGVSQSPRYKVAKRGQDVALRCDPISGHVSLFWYQQALGQGPEFLTYFQNEAQLDKSGLPSDRFFAERPEGSVSTLKIQRTQQEDSAVYLCASSRKTGMQGDTQYFGPGTRLTVL.

The chain has TRBV10-3 and TRBJ2-7; D is possibly TRBD2 (5 bases). Germline CDR1 ENHRY, CDR2 SYGVKD. CDR3 size: 15 residues. Trimming shortened V by 6 bases and J by 7 bases, and 22 bases separated the two germline ends. DNA of the CDR3: TGTGCCATCAGCGAGACCAACGGGATTAGCTGGGAGCAGTACTTC. Its translation is CAISETNGISWEQYF.

V gene TRBV5-6 combines with J gene TRBJ1-2; D not certain. Trimming shortened V by 5 bases and J by 2 bases, and 13 bases separated the two germline ends. Germline V CDR1 and CDR2: SGHDT, YYEEEE. The CDR3 extends over 14 amino acids. Here the CDR3 DNA reads TGTGCCAGCAGACCCTTGCGGGTGAACTATGGCTACACCTTC. This codes for CASRPLRVNYGYTF.

This chain connects TRBV18 to TRBJ2-7; 9 bases are a match to TRBD2. The V gene's germline CDR1 is KGHSH and CDR2 LQKENI. This CDR3 has 19 residues. The V gene end was trimmed by 1 base and the J gene end by 1 base; junction bases not matched to a gene: 14. For the CDR3, the DNA is TGTGCCAGCTCACCACTACTGGTTGTAGCGGGAGCGGTGTCCTACGAGCAGTACTTC. This translates into CASSPLLVVAGAVSYEQYF.

V usage is TRBV29-1 and J usage is TRBJ2-5, with 10 bases identical to TRBD2. CDR1 SQVTM and CDR2 ANQGSEA come from the germline V gene. The CDR3 is 13 residues long. V lost 6 bases, J lost 5 bases, and 6 bases stayed unmatched. CDR3 sequence (DNA): TGCAGCGTAGTGCTAGCGGGAGTGGAGACCCAGTACTTC. Translation gives CSVVLAGVETQYF.

The chain uses TRBV5-1 and TRBJ2-7, with D hard to call. CDR1 is SGHRS and CDR2 is YFSETQ in the germline V gene. The CDR3 covers 13 residues. The germline V and J ends were trimmed by 6 bases and 2 bases, with 12 bases remaining between them. The DNA for the CDR3 is TGCGCCAGCAACCCCGGGCAAACCTACGAGCAGTACTTC. This codes for CASNPGQTYEQYF. The variable domain in full, completed from reference TRBV5-1 and TRBJ2-7, reads KAGVTQTPRYLIKTRGQQVTLSCSPISGHRSVSWYQQTPGQGLQFLFEYFSETQRNKGNFPGRFSGRQFSNSRSEMNVSTLELGDSALYLCASNPGQTYEQYFGPGTRLTVT.

The chain is built from TRBV12-3 or TRBV12-4 and TRBJ2-1; D could derive from TRBD1 or TRBD2 (5 bases each). V lost 6 bases and J 7 bases, leaving 10 bases between the germline ends. CDR3 length: 12 amino acids. CDR3 sequence: CASSKGTNEQFF. In DNA, the CDR3 is TGTGCCAGCAGCAAGGGGACGAATGAGCAGTTCTTC.

The CDR3 bases are TGTGCCAGCAGCCAAGAAGTGGGGAGAGCTAACTATGGCTACACCTTC. This codes for CASSQEVGRANYGYTF. The gene calls are TRBV4-2 and TRBJ1-2, with D uncertain. From germline, CDR1 is LGHNA and CDR2 YNFKEQ. The CDR3 is made up of 16 amino acids. V lost 0 bases and J 0 bases, leaving 11 bases between the germline ends.

The chain combines TRBV2 with TRBJ2-7; TRBD2 is a possible D gene (5 bases). Germline values: CDR1 SNHLY, CDR2 FYNNEI. This CDR3 is built from 10 residues. V was cut by 6 bases and J by 6 bases, with 6 bases left in between. The CDR3 is CASRGSEQYF. CDR3 bases: TGTGCCAGCAGAGGGAGCGAGCAGTACTTC.

The chain combines TRBV4-2 with TRBJ2-3; TRBD2 might be the D (6 bases). The CDR3 sequence is 14 residues long. Trimming stripped 4 bases from V and 2 bases from J, with 10 bases between. The germline V gene has CDR1 LGHNA and CDR2 YNFKEQ. DNA for the CDR3: TGTGCCAGCAGCCCCGGGACTTACACAGATACGCAGTATTTT. It translates to CASSPGTYTDTQYF.

The rearrangement joins TRBV2 to TRBJ2-1; 7 bases match TRBD1. The germline V gene has CDR1 SNHLY and CDR2 FYNNEI. V gave up 4 bases and J gave up 6 bases; unmatched junction bases: 9. The CDR3 loop spans 15 amino acids. The CDR3 coding sequence is TGTGCCAGCAGTGGGCGGCGACAGGGCGGCAATGAGCAGTTCTTC. The encoded protein is CASSGRRQGGNEQFF.

This clone was found a few times. The chain carries TRBV28 and TRBJ1-3; perhaps TRBD1 as D (6 bases). The CDR3 loop spans 15 amino acids. With 7 bases removed from V and 0 bases from J, the gap between germline ends came to 13 bases. Germline-derived CDR1 and CDR2 are MDHEN and SYDVKM. The chain's CDR3 is CASTFNRDSGNTIYF. Written as DNA, the CDR3 is TGTGCCAGCACATTTAACAGGGACTCTGGAAACACCATATATTTT.

Points on this clone: The junction differs from germline at one of its ends, possibly a read error. This sequence joins TRBV28 and TRBJ2-1, with TRBD2 matching over 13 bases. The CDR3 has 17 amino acids. In germline, CDR1 is MDHEN, CDR2 SYDVKM. The CDR3 DNA sequence: TGTGCCAGCAGTCTATGGGGACTAGCGGGAAAGAGCAATGAGCAGTTCTTC. It encodes CASSLWGLAGKSNEQFF.

The chain employs TRBV5-5 and TRBJ2-5; perhaps TRBD1 as D (5 bases). The ends were cut back, 4 bases at V and 5 bases at J, with 12 bases in the middle. This CDR3 region has 13 residues. CDR1 is SGHKS, CDR2 YYEKEE, per germline (reference sequence). The CDR3 bases are TGTGCCAGCAGCAGCAGGGTGAGGGAGACCCAGTACTTC. Protein sequence: CASSSRVRETQYF.

V and J are TRBV4-1 and TRBJ1-6, with 10 bases identical to TRBD1. Trimming cost V 4 bases and J 4 bases; bases outside gene matches: 10. Germline CDR1 and CDR2: MGHRA and YSYEKL. CDR3 length: 18 residues. CDR3 sequence reads: CASSPKVGQGFYNSPLHF. In DNA, the CDR3 is TGCGCCAGCAGCCCTAAGGTGGGACAGGGGTTTTATAATTCACCCCTCCACTTT.